The rows below give T cell receptor beta chains drawn from one sample of a study of blood T cells in healthy people across ages. TCRdb analysed the 5' RACE reads with MiXCR anew, one entry per CDR3 protein. The sample lists 870,000 or so distinct CDR3 sequences, roughly 26% seen once, with around a sixth in the top ten. The sample comprised blood. The origin of the receptors is a woman of 80 years or more in good health. Both conserved end residues are trimmed from each CDR3. Each record gives: J gene, V gene, clone size, CDR3 protein. The size of a clone is reported for some rows only, either as once, few or many, or as a class for expanded clones.

J gene: TRBJ1-2
V gene: TRBV19
clone size: .
CDR3 protein: ASTPGTTTYDYT

J gene: TRBJ2-1
V gene: TRBV14
clone size: many
CDR3 protein: ASSHWGQGANDEQF

J gene: TRBJ1-2
V gene: TRBV13
clone size: .
CDR3 protein: ASSFTPPDRYGYT

J gene: TRBJ2-7
V gene: TRBV15
clone size: many
CDR3 protein: ATSPSRGPYEQY

J gene: TRBJ1-5
V gene: TRBV30
clone size: many
CDR3 protein: AWSVQSAVNQPQH

J gene: TRBJ2-2
V gene: TRBV7-2
clone size: .
CDR3 protein: ASSPLTGRNTGELF

J gene: TRBJ2-7
V gene: TRBV20-1
clone size: many
CDR3 protein: SARAGGLAPSEQY

J gene: TRBJ2-1
V gene: TRBV10-3
clone size: many
CDR3 protein: AISVHHHYNEQF

J gene: TRBJ2-3
V gene: TRBV12-3/TRBV12-4
clone size: .
CDR3 protein: ASRHRERPDTQY

J gene: TRBJ2-1
V gene: TRBV27
clone size: .
CDR3 protein: ANTVGLAGGHEQF

J gene: TRBJ1-2
V gene: TRBV12-3/TRBV12-4
clone size: .
CDR3 protein: ASSRQGKDSGYT

J gene: TRBJ1-1
V gene: TRBV2
clone size: few
CDR3 protein: ASRGQVQGVEAF

J gene: TRBJ1-2
V gene: TRBV20-1
clone size: many
CDR3 protein: SAWDSHYGYT

J gene: TRBJ2-4
V gene: TRBV12-3/TRBV12-4
clone size: .
CDR3 protein: VGSSAGGNIQY

J gene: TRBJ1-6
V gene: TRBV5-5
clone size: many
CDR3 protein: ASSLLGGRNSPLH

J gene: TRBJ2-3
V gene: TRBV11-2
clone size: few
CDR3 protein: ASSTSPGQRDTQY

J gene: TRBJ1-2
V gene: TRBV21-1
clone size: .
CDR3 protein: ASSMDRNYGYT

J gene: TRBJ1-2
V gene: TRBV7-9
clone size: .
CDR3 protein: ASSSSRIDGYT

J gene: TRBJ1-3
V gene: TRBV2
clone size: .
CDR3 protein: ASRRGDSGNTIY

J gene: TRBJ2-4
V gene: TRBV3-1
clone size: many
CDR3 protein: ASSTHAGNEQY

J gene: TRBJ1-2
V gene: TRBV6-5
clone size: many
CDR3 protein: ASTSGQLMTYGYT

J gene: TRBJ2-1
V gene: TRBV20-1
clone size: many
CDR3 protein: SARDSQTYNEQF

J gene: TRBJ2-2
V gene: TRBV12-3/TRBV12-4
clone size: .
CDR3 protein: ASSRRTSGGGELF

J gene: TRBJ2-5
V gene: TRBV20-1
clone size: many
CDR3 protein: SAPSGGQETQY

J gene: TRBJ2-7
V gene: TRBV7-2
clone size: few
CDR3 protein: ASSLVFGEQY

J gene: TRBJ1-5
V gene: TRBV15
clone size: .
CDR3 protein: ATSRDPRTYNQPQH

J gene: TRBJ2-3
V gene: TRBV25-1
clone size: .
CDR3 protein: ASSERAAREEDTQY

J gene: TRBJ2-5
V gene: TRBV10-3
clone size: many
CDR3 protein: AISEGSGMQETQY

J gene: TRBJ2-2
V gene: TRBV6-6
clone size: .
CDR3 protein: ASRVRNTGELF

J gene: TRBJ2-7
V gene: TRBV24-1
clone size: many
CDR3 protein: ATSEPGLGSYEQY

J gene: TRBJ2-1
V gene: TRBV6-2/TRBV6-3
clone size: many
CDR3 protein: ASSLGLASEQF

J gene: TRBJ2-1
V gene: TRBV7-9
clone size: many
CDR3 protein: ASRSSGRGPYNEQF